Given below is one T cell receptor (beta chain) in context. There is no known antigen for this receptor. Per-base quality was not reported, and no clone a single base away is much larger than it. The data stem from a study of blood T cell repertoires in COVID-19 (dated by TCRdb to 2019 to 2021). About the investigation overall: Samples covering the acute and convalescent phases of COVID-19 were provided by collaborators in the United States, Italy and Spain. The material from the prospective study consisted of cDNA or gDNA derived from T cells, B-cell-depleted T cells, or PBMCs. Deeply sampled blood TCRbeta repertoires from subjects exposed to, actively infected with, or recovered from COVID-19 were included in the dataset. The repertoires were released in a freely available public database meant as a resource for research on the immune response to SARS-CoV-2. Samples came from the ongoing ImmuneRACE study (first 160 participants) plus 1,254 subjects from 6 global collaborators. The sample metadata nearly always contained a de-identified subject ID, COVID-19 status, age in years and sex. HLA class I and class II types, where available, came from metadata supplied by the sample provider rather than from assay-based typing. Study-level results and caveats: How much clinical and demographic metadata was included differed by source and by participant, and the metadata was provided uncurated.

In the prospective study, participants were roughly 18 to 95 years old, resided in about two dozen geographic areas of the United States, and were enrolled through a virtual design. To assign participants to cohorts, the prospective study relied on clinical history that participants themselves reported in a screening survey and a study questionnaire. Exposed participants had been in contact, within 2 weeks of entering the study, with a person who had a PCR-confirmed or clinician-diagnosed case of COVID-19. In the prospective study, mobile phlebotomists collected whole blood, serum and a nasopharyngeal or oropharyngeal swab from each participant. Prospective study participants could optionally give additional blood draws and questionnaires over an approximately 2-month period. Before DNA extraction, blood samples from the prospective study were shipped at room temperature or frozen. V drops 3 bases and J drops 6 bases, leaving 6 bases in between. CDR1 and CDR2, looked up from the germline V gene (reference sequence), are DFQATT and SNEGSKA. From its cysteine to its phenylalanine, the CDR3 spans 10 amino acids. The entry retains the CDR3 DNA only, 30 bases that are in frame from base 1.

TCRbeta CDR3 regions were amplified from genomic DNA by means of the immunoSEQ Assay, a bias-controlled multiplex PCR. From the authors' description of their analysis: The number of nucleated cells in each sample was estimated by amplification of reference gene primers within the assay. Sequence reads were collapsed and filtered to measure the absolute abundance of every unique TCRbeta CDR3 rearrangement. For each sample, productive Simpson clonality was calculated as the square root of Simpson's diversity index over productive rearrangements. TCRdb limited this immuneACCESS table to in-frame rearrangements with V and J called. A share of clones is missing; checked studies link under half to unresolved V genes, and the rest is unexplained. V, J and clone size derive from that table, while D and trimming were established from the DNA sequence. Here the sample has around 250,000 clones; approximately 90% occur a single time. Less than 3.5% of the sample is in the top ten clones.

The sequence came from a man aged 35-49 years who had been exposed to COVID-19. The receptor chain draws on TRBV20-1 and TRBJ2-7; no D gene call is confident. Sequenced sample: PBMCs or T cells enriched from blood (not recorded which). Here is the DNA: TGCAGTGCTAGGTCAGGCGAGCAGTACTTC. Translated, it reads CSARSGEQYF.